The 19 T cell receptor beta chains in this list originate from one sample, sequenced in a study of radiation and T cells in renal cell carcinoma. Sequencing used immunoSEQ multiplex PCR; TCRdb keeps in-frame clones, though not all of them. The sample includes around 23,000 clones, less than 55% seen only once; the top ten take approximately 21%. Treatment given: treatment-naive control, cytoreductive nephrectomy. The sequencing here drew on tumor tissue, taken from a patient whose treatment was nephrectomy without radiotherapy. The receptors stem from a human donor with renal cell carcinoma.

This clone was counted only a few times. The gene calls are TRBV4-1 and TRBJ1-2; D is ambiguous. The CDR3 has 12 amino acids. Trimming left V 4 bases short and J 5 bases short, with 8 bases between. The germline CDR1 and CDR2 sequences are MGHRA and YSYEKL. CDR3 bases: TGCGCCAGCAGCCTAACGGGGTATGGCTACACCTTC. Protein product: CASSLTGYGYTF.

The chain couples TRBV7-9 to TRBJ2-7; 9 nucleotides agree with TRBD2. Germline V lookup: CDR1 SEHNR, CDR2 FQNEAQ (reference sequence). Trimming took 5 bases from V and 4 from J; bases not matched to a gene: 9. CDR3 size: 15 residues. DNA for the CDR3: TGTGCCAGCAGCACCCCCGCGGGGGGGCGGTACGAGCAGTACTTC. Its translation: CASSTPAGGRYEQYF.

The chain carries TRBV4-3 and TRBJ2-5; 7 bases are shared with TRBD1. V lost 1 base, J lost 5 bases, and 4 bases stayed unmatched. Germline V gene sequence: CDR1 LGHNA, CDR2 YSLEER. CDR3 length: 14 amino acids. CDR3 residues: CASSQGQGGETQYF. The CDR3 DNA follows: TGCGCCAGCAGCCAAGGACAGGGTGGGGAGACCCAGTACTTC.

By its share, this clone is medium-sized. CDR3 sequence (DNA): TGTGCCAGCAGCCGTCGGACTAGCGGGGGTTATGAGACCGGGGAGCTGTTTTTT. Translating it yields CASSRRTSGGYETGELFF. This chain uses TRBV9 with TRBJ2-2; 13 bases align to TRBD2. J lost 5 bases, V lost 4 bases, and 11 bases had no gene match. The CDR3 is 18 residues long. The germline V gene encodes CDR1 SGDLS and CDR2 YYNGEE.

The chain uses TRBV6-5 and TRBJ1-2; maybe TRBD1 (5 bases). In germline, CDR1 is MNHEY, CDR2 SVGAGI. The CDR3 is 14 amino acids. Trimming left V 5 bases short and J 4 bases short, with 14 bases between. The CDR3 DNA reads TGTGCCAGCAGTCATAGAGACAGTAGCTATGGCTACACCTTC. Translating it yields CASSHRDSSYGYTF.

This clone showed up just a few times. The genes are TRBV30 and TRBJ2-3, with a possible D match to TRBD1 (5 bases). The V end lost 0 bases, the J end lost 1 base, and 11 bases lay between the germline ends. The CDR3 spans 15 residues. Germline CDR1 and CDR2: GTSNPN and SVGIG (reference sequence). The CDR3 reads CAWSVWGRGTDTQYF. The CDR3 DNA is TGTGCCTGGAGTGTATGGGGCAGAGGCACAGATACGCAGTATTTT.

This clone was detected many times. The chain combines TRBV6-5 with TRBJ1-1; 8 bases are shared with TRBD1. Losses at the gene ends were 6 bases for V and 7 bases for J; bases not matched to a gene: 4. CDR3 length: 12 residues. Per germline, CDR1 MNHEY and CDR2 SVGAGI. CDR3 bases: TGTGCCAGCAGCACCGGACAGGGTGAAGCTTTCTTT. Amino acids: CASSTGQGEAFF.

The chain couples TRBV15 to TRBJ1-4; D unresolved. Germline CDR1 reads LNHNV; CDR2 reads YYDKDF (reference sequence). V lost 5 bases to trimming and J lost 8 bases, with 9 bases between them. This CDR3 spans 12 amino acids. In nucleotides, the CDR3 is TGTGCCACCAGCCAAGGCGAGGAAAAACTGTTTTTT. It is translated as CATSQGEEKLFF.

The genes are TRBV7-2 and TRBJ1-5; maybe TRBD1 (5 bases). CDR3 length: 14 residues. Per germline, CDR1 SGHTA and CDR2 FQGNSA. V shed 4 bases and J shed 2 bases, with 9 bases lying between them. CDR3 bases: TGTGCCAGCAGCTCACAGGCTGGCAATCAGCCCCAGCATTTT. The encoded protein is CASSSQAGNQPQHF.

The V call is TRBV21-1, the J call TRBJ2-7; the D call in the table, TRBD1, was not verified against the DNA. TRBV21-1 is designated a pseudogene. The CDR3 runs to 17 residues. The CDR3 coding sequence is TGTGCCAGCAGCAAAGCCCCCGACAGGGTCGGATGGGACGAGCAGTACTTC. It yields the protein CASSKAPDRVGWDEQYF.

The chain joins TRBV4-3 to TRBJ1-2; a weak D match, TRBD1 (5 bases). This CDR3 is built from 15 residues. Germline V gene sequence: CDR1 LGHNA, CDR2 YSLEER. Trimming removed 1 base from V and 6 bases from J, with 15 bases in between. In nucleotides, the CDR3 is TGCGCCAGCAGCCAAGTCGGCGGGGCTAAAGATGGCTACACCTTC. It specifies CASSQVGGAKDGYTF.

This clone was picked up a small number of times. The chain links TRBV10-3 to TRBJ2-1; no reliable D call. V lost 0 bases, J lost 0 bases, and 6 bases lay in between. The CDR3 consists of 15 residues. Germline V CDR1 and CDR2: ENHRY, SYGVKD. CDR3 nucleotides: TGTGCCATCAGTGAGTCTAGGGACTCCTACAATGAGCAGTTCTTC. Translated: CAISESRDSYNEQFF.

This clone came up a few times. The V and J genes are TRBV5-1 and TRBJ2-1, with D hard to call. Germline CDR1 is SGHRS and CDR2 is YFSETQ. The length of the CDR3 is 12 residues. V was clipped by 2 bases and J by 7 bases, with 7 bases between them. The CDR3: CASSLQSNEQFF. The CDR3 coding sequence is TGCGCCAGCAGCTTACAGAGTAATGAGCAGTTCTTC.

This clone was seen a handful of times. V usage is TRBV4-3 and J usage is TRBJ2-1; no clear D gene. CDR3 length: 13 amino acids. From germline, CDR1 is LGHNA and CDR2 YSLEER. V was shortened by 1 base and J by 8 bases, with 9 bases between the two germline ends. The DNA of the CDR3 is TGCGCCAGCAGCCAAGTGTTCGGAGATGAGCAGTTCTTC. The encoded protein is CASSQVFGDEQFF.

The chain employs TRBV5-1 and TRBJ2-1, with D possibly called TRBD1 or TRBD2 (5 bases each). This CDR3 spans 13 amino acids. V was shortened by 4 bases and J by 7 bases, with 12 bases between the two germline ends. From germline, CDR1 is SGHRS and CDR2 YFSETQ. Written as DNA, the CDR3 is TGCGCCAGCAGCAGAGGGGATGGAAATGAGCAGTTCTTC. Its translation: CASSRGDGNEQFF.

The J gene is TRBJ1-1, the V gene TRBV2, with a weak D call TRBD1 (5 bases). Germline CDR1 is SNHLY and CDR2 is FYNNEI. CDR3 length: 14 residues. V was pared by 7 bases and J by 0 bases, with 12 bases between. CDR3 in DNA: TGTGCCAGCACCATGACAGCGGTGAACACTGAAGCTTTCTTT. It translates to CASTMTAVNTEAFF. Using reference TRBV2 and TRBJ1-1 for the parts outside the CDR3, the full variable domain is EPEVTQTPSHQVTQMGQEVILRCVPISNHLYFYWYRQILGQKVEFLVSFYNNEISEKSEIFDDQFSVERPDGSNFTLKIRSTKLEDSAMYFCASTMTAVNTEAFFGQGTRLTVV.

The CDR3 coding sequence is TGTGCCAGCAGTTACTCACCTACTTCGGCCAAAAACATTCAGTACTTC. Residues: CASSYSPTSAKNIQYF. The rearrangement uses TRBV6-6 and TRBJ2-4; the D is unclear. The CDR3 contains 16 residues. V lost 0 bases and J 1 base, leaving 10 bases between the germline ends. The germline V gene has CDR1 MNHNY and CDR2 SVGAGI (reference sequence).

Remarks on this clone: A read error may explain this, as a much larger clone is one base away. This specimen includes other DNA sequences encoding the same CDR3. The chain combines TRBV19 with TRBJ1-2; perhaps TRBD1 as D (5 bases). Germline loops: CDR1 LNHDA, CDR2 SQIVND (reference sequence). CDR3 length equals 14 residues. The CDR3 nucleotides read TGTGCCAGCCAAGACACTCGAGGGACGTATGGCTACACCTTT. Protein: CASQDTRGTYGYTF.

The genes are TRBV2 and TRBJ2-7; 9 positions match TRBD1. Looked up from germline, CDR1 is SNHLY and CDR2 is FYNNEI. The CDR3 consists of 15 residues. Losses at the gene ends were 5 bases for V and 3 bases for J; bases not matched to a gene: 8. The CDR3 nucleotides are TGTGCCAGCAGTTACGAGGGGACAGGGCACTACGAGCAGTACTTC. This translates into CASSYEGTGHYEQYF.